The clone carrying this TCR beta chain has just a few counts. In the original workflow: Researchers report that nucleated cell counts were estimated from reference gene primer amplification. Assay: immunoSEQ multiplex PCR; the TCRdb copy retains only in-frame clones and omits some. V, J and clone size were drawn from that table, and D and trimming were deduced from the DNA. The data show about 130,000 clones, about 85% seen once. The sample is drawn from a study of blood T cell repertoires in COVID-19. Background on the study: The origin of the acute and convalescent COVID-19 samples was the United States, Italy and Spain. From T cells, B-cell-depleted T cells, or PBMCs came the material, which was cDNA or gDNA.

Deletions cut 10 bases from V and 2 bases from J, with 12 bases between. The CDR3 spans 12 residues. Germline V gives CDR1 SNHLY, CDR2 FYNNEI. The sample comprised peripheral blood. J is TRBJ2-7 and V is TRBV2; a possible D gene is TRBD2 (6 bases). This sequence originates from a man aged 35 to 55 with active or convalescent COVID-19. The CDR3 is CATRDLTYEQYF. The CDR3 nucleotides read TGTGCCACCCGGGACTTAACCTACGAGCAGTACTTC.